This TCR beta chain was observed in a study of naive CD8 T cells in extremely preterm neonates. Study-wide results and limits: Relative to older groups, preterm infants had shorter, less trimmed CDR3s with fewer N additions.

Assay: immunoSEQ multiplex PCR; the TCRdb copy retains only in-frame clones and omits some. The sample holds 20,000 or so clones; about 87% are singletons and the top ten take approximately 0.84%. Losses at the gene ends were 0 bases for V and 1 base for J; bases not matched to a gene: 0. CDR3 length equals 15 residues. CDR1 and CDR2 (germline): SGHRS, YFSETQ. Only one count was recorded for this clone. Its cognate antigen is unknown. Preterm samples came from extremely preterm deliveries at about 23-28 weeks. Sorted cells: live naive CD8+ T cells, CD45RA+CCR7+, Annexin V-negative. The J gene is TRBJ2-3, the V gene TRBV5-1; TRBD2 aligns across 9 bases. The receptor was derived from a boy who was born preterm. Material: naive CD8+ T cells from cord blood. CDR3 bases: TGCGCCAGCAGCTTGGGACTAGCGGGCACAGATACGCAGTATTTT. As protein: CASSLGLAGTDTQYF.